This entry lists 19 T cell receptor beta chains sequenced from one sample in a study of blood T cell repertoires in COVID-19. Sequencing was performed with immunoSEQ multiplex PCR; in TCRdb, only in-frame clones are kept and a portion is missing. The table has approximately 470,000 clones, over 75% seen once. The sample comprised peripheral blood. Every receptor here comes from a human donor in a cohort sampled during active COVID-19.

The rearrangement links TRBV29-1 to TRBJ2-7; D is undetermined. CDR3 size: 14 residues. Trimming shortened V by 6 bases and J by 1 base, and 16 bases separated the two germline ends. Germline V CDR1 and CDR2: SQVTM, ANQGSEA. CDR3 nucleotides: TGCAGCGTCCTAGGCCAGCACGGTTCCTACGAGCAGTACTTC. Translated, it gives CSVLGQHGSYEQYF.

V and J are TRBV19 and TRBJ1-4, with 7 bases identical to TRBD1. Losses at the gene ends were 7 bases for V and 10 bases for J; bases not matched to a gene: 6. Germline V gene data show CDR1 as LNHDA and CDR2 as SQIVND (reference sequence). CDR3 length: 12 amino acids. The CDR3 DNA sequence: TGTGCCAGTATGAGTTCAGGGGGAAAACTGTTTTTT. Its protein is CASMSSGGKLFF.

V gene TRBV5-8 combines with J gene TRBJ1-2; D might be TRBD1 (6 bases). The length of the CDR3 is 15 residues. V dropped 2 bases and J dropped 3 bases, with 14 bases sitting between them. Germline-derived CDR1 and CDR2 are SGHTS and YDEGEE. CDR3 nucleotide sequence: TGTGCCAGCAGCTTACAGGGCCAATGGGACTATGGCTACACCTTC. It codes for CASSLQGQWDYGYTF.

The rearrangement joins TRBV15 to TRBJ2-5; 9 bases fit TRBD1. Germline CDR1 LNHNV, CDR2 YYDKDF (reference sequence). Trimming at V came to 7 bases and at J to 5 bases, leaving 5 bases not matched to a gene. This CDR3 has 13 residues. The CDR3 DNA is TGTGCCACCAAAACAGGGGGCGGGGAGACCCAGTACTTC. Its translation: CATKTGGGETQYF.

V gene TRBV6-2 or TRBV6-3 combines with J gene TRBJ1-2; tentatively, D is TRBD1 (6 bases). The CDR3 totals 13 residues. Germline V gene lookup returns CDR1 MNHEY and CDR2 SVGEGT. The V and J ends lost 2 bases and 4 bases respectively, with 8 bases between them. The CDR3 loop reads CASSYGRGYGYTF. The CDR3 coding sequence is TGTGCCAGCAGTTACGGCAGGGGCTATGGCTACACCTTC.

V is TRBV7-3 and J is TRBJ2-1; 12 bases are a match to TRBD2. The CDR3 is made up of 16 amino acids. Germline CDR1 SGHTA, CDR2 FQGTGA. Germline trimming cut 4 bases from V and 4 bases from J; bases unmatched to any gene: 5. As DNA, the CDR3 is TGTGCCAGCAGCTCCAGACTAGCGGGAGATTACAATGAGCAGTTCTTC. Protein sequence: CASSSRLAGDYNEQFF.

The CDR3 reads CASSLAGGRTYEQYF. The CDR3 nucleotides read TGTGCCAGCAGCTTAGCGGGCGGGCGAACCTACGAGCAGTACTTC. The J gene is TRBJ2-7, the V gene TRBV7-9, with D possibly matching TRBD2 (5 bases). V lost 0 bases and J 2 bases, leaving 11 bases between the germline ends. In germline, CDR1 is SEHNR, CDR2 FQNEAQ (reference sequence). This CDR3 has 15 amino acids. Full variable domain (rest looked up from reference TRBV7-9 and TRBJ2-7): DTGVSQNPRHKITKRGQNVTFRCDPISEHNRLYWYRQTLGQGPEFLTYFQNEAQLEKSRLLSDRFSAERPKGSFSTLEIQRTEQGDSAMYLCASSLAGGRTYEQYFGPGTRLTVT.

The J gene is TRBJ2-3, the V gene TRBV15; no firm D call. Trimming removed 8 bases from V and 0 bases from J, with 9 bases in between. The CDR3 covers 13 residues. The germline gives CDR1 LNHNV, CDR2 YYDKDF (reference sequence). The CDR3 DNA sequence: TGTGCCACCGGAGACGGCAGCACAGATACGCAGTATTTT. It codes for CATGDGSTDTQYF. Full variable domain (missing parts from reference TRBV15 and TRBJ2-3): DAMVIQNPRYQVTQFGKPVTLSCSQTLNHNVMYWYQQKSSQAPKLLFHYYDKDFNNEADTPDNFQSRRPNTSFCFLDIRSPGLGDTAMYLCATGDGSTDTQYFGPGTRLTVL.

The chain recombines TRBV7-2 with TRBJ2-7, with no clear D. V shed 3 bases and J shed 2 bases, with 5 bases lying between them. The germline gives CDR1 SGHTA, CDR2 FQGNSA. The CDR3 covers 12 residues. This chain's CDR3 is CASSFGAYEQYF. The CDR3 DNA reads TGTGCCAGCAGCTTCGGAGCCTACGAGCAGTACTTC.

The chain couples TRBV5-8 to TRBJ1-5; D is perhaps TRBD1 (5 bases). Per germline, CDR1 SGHTS and CDR2 YDEGEE. CDR3 size: 14 residues. The V end lost 5 bases, the J end lost 7 bases, and 16 bases lay between the germline ends. The CDR3 region has the DNA TGTGCCAGCAGGTTCCGGGGGGTGGGGCAGCCCCAGCATTTT. The encoded protein is CASRFRGVGQPQHF.

This clone was counted only a few times. The chain recombines TRBV28 with TRBJ1-3; D is ambiguous. The V gene's germline CDR1 is MDHEN and CDR2 SYDVKM. Trimming shortened V by 2 bases and J by 3 bases, and 14 bases separated the two germline ends. The CDR3 is made up of 16 amino acids. CDR3 sequence reads: CASSLERAGLGNTIYF. CDR3 DNA: TGTGCCAGCAGTTTAGAAAGGGCAGGACTTGGAAACACCATATATTTT.

V and J are TRBV29-1 and TRBJ2-3; perhaps TRBD2 as D (5 bases). The length of the CDR3 is 16 residues. Germline V gene sequence: CDR1 SQVTM, CDR2 ANQGSEA. The ends were cut back, 0 bases at V and 2 bases at J, with 15 bases in the middle. Here the CDR3 DNA reads TGCAGCGTTGAAGATCTGTACGGGATCGACACAGATACGCAGTATTTT. Translating gives CSVEDLYGIDTDTQYF.

The chain has TRBV27 and TRBJ1-5; D unclear. V shed 7 bases and J shed 5 bases, with 18 bases lying between them. This CDR3 has 15 residues. Germline assignment: CDR1 MNHEY and CDR2 SMNVEV (reference sequence). CDR3: CASNPGGRVDQPQHF. CDR3 DNA sequence: TGTGCCAGCAACCCTGGCGGGAGGGTTGATCAGCCCCAGCATTTT.

This chain joins TRBV6-5 and TRBJ2-3; 7 bases agree with TRBD2. The V and J ends lost 4 bases and 1 base, in that order; junction bases with no gene match: 8. The CDR3 contains 16 residues. Germline V gives CDR1 MNHEY, CDR2 SVGAGI. The CDR3 is CASSSGLYGGTDTQYF. CDR3 nucleotide sequence: TGTGCCAGCAGTTCGGGACTATACGGGGGCACAGATACGCAGTATTTT.

CDR3 DNA: TGTGCCAGCAGTAGACAGGGTGAAGGCTACACCTTC. Protein sequence: CASSRQGEGYTF. The rearrangement uses TRBV12-3 or TRBV12-4 and TRBJ1-2, with TRBD1 identical over 7 bases. V dropped 5 bases and J dropped 8; count of bases not matched to a gene: 5. The CDR3 runs to 12 residues.

The rearrangement uses TRBV20-1 and TRBJ2-5, with D tentatively TRBD2 (5 bases). Germline V CDR1 and CDR2: DFQATT, SNEGSKA (reference sequence). CDR3 length: 16 residues. V dropped 3 bases and J dropped 5 bases, with 22 bases sitting between them. CDR3 DNA sequence: TGCAGTGCTAGTCTCCCTATCGTAGCGCGGGCGGAGACCCAGTACTTC. Its protein is CSASLPIVARAETQYF.

The V gene is TRBV10-3, the J gene TRBJ1-4; D is perhaps TRBD1 (5 bases). The V end was cut by 3 bases, the J end by 8 bases, with 13 bases between. CDR3 size: 14 residues. CDR1 ENHRY and CDR2 SYGVKD come from the germline V gene. CDR3 loop: CAISERGIFEKLFF. The CDR3 DNA sequence: TGTGCCATCAGTGAAAGGGGAATTTTCGAAAAACTGTTTTTT.

This clone was counted a single time. The V and J genes are TRBV6-5 and TRBJ2-1, with 13 bases matching TRBD2. Trimming removed 2 bases from V and 4 bases from J; junction bases left unmatched: 2. The CDR3 has 16 residues. The germline CDR1 and CDR2 sequences are MNHEY and SVGAGI. CDR3 region: CASSYPTSGGYNEQFF. The CDR3 DNA reads as TGTGCCAGCAGTTACCCGACTAGCGGGGGGTACAATGAGCAGTTCTTC.

This clone was seen a single time. The chain carries TRBV6-5 and TRBJ1-1, with D perhaps TRBD1 (5 bases). CDR1 MNHEY and CDR2 SVGAGI come from the germline V gene. This CDR3 contains 12 residues. V was trimmed by 10 bases and J by 11 bases, leaving 20 bases between them. The CDR3 here is CATREAPLEAFF. The CDR3 DNA follows: TGTGCCACCAGGGAGGCCCCACTCGAGGCTTTCTTT.